What follows is one T cell receptor (beta chain) and its context. Its antigen remains unknown. Other DNA variants within this sample encode the same CDR3. This entry is derived from a study of shared clonotypes between healthy human individuals. Whole-study results and caveats: Naive CD4 clonotypes were shared across several donors at about 5.2%.

CD45RO negativity and positive selection for CCR7 defined naive CD8 cells, a population that excluded terminally differentiated effector memory CD45RA+ cells. Participating donors were healthy, HIV-negative adults free of recent acute infections or vaccinations. Everyone who donated was a Caucasian adult who lived in Nashville, Tennessee. Germline V gene lookup returns CDR1 MNHEY and CDR2 SMNVEV (reference sequence). The V and J ends lost 4 bases and 9 bases respectively, with 7 bases between them. This CDR3 has 11 amino acids. Original analysis: Filtering differed since immunoSEQ provided only junctions, with no quality scores. Profiled with immunoSEQ multiplex PCR; TCRdb holds only in-frame clones, not every one. V and J calls and clone size are as listed in that table; D and trimming were resolved from the DNA. The repertoire holds about 2,200,000 clones, more than 85% seen once, with 1.5% to 2% in the top ten.

The sample taken for sequencing was naive CD8+ T cells from PBMCs. This sequence joins TRBV27 and TRBJ2-1, with D hard to call. The TCR sequence derives from a man younger than 35 in good health. Some clones in this sample may be carry-over from other donors' samples. The chain's CDR3 is CASSSGGEQFF. CDR3 nucleotide sequence: TGTGCCAGCAGTTCCGGCGGTGAGCAGTTCTTC.